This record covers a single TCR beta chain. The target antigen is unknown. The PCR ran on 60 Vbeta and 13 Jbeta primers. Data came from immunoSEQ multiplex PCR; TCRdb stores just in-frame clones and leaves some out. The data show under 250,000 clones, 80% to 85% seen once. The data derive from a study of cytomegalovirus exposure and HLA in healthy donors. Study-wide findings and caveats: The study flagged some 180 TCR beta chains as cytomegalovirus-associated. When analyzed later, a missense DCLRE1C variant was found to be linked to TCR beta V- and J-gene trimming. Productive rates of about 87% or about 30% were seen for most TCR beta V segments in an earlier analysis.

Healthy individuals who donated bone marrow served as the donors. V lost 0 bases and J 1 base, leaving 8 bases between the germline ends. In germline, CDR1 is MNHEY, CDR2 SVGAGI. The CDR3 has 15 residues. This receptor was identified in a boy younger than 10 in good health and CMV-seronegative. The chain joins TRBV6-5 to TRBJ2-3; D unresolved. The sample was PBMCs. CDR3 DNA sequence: TGTGCCAGCAGTTACTCGAATGGGCGCACAGATACGCAGTATTTT. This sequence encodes CASSYSNGRTDTQYF.